This entry lists 6 T cell receptor beta chains sequenced from one sample in a study of blood T cells in healthy people across ages. Together with a sample-barcoded 5' primer, a J-beta primer mix was included in a second PCR lasting about 6 to 12 cycles. TCRdb itself ran the 5' RACE reads through MiXCR, one entry per CDR3 protein. The sample contains some 1,500,000 distinct CDR3 sequences, around 40% of which appear only once. Sequencing input: blood. The receptor set was obtained from a woman under 30 in good health.

This chain connects TRBV12-3 or TRBV12-4 to TRBJ1-5; 8 bases align to TRBD1. J lost 5 bases, V lost 3 bases, and 6 bases had no gene match. The CDR3 spans 15 residues. The CDR3 is CASSFGQGGYQPQHF. The CDR3 DNA follows: TGTGCCAGCAGTTTCGGACAGGGAGGATATCAGCCCCAGCATTTT.

Points on this clonotype: The junction shows a germline mismatch at one end, possibly a read error. Here the CDR3 reads CASSPTAYSEQFF. The CDR3 DNA reads TGTGCCAGCAGCCCGACGGCTTACAGTGAGCAGTTCTTC. The J gene is TRBJ2-1, the V gene TRBV7-9; D unclear. Germline V gene lookup returns CDR1 SEHNR and CDR2 FQNEAQ (reference sequence). CDR3 length: 13 residues.

V and J are TRBV4-3 and TRBJ2-1; D tentatively fits TRBD1 or TRBD2 (5 bases each). This CDR3 is built from 16 residues. V lost 4 bases, J lost 4 bases, and 17 bases lay in between. CDR1 is LGHNA and CDR2 is YSLEER in the germline V gene. As DNA, the CDR3 is TGCGCCAGCAGCCTAATTAGGGACCTACGTTACAATGAGCAGTTCTTC. This encodes CASSLIRDLRYNEQFF.

The genes are TRBV7-2 and TRBJ1-2, with D tentatively TRBD1 (5 bases). CDR1 is SGHTA and CDR2 is FQGNSA in the germline V gene. Trimming stripped 1 base from V and 8 bases from J, with 14 bases between. This CDR3 comprises 14 residues. CDR3 DNA sequence: TGTGCCAGCAGCTTAGGGGGCCGTCGACTGGGCTACACCTTC. Residues: CASSLGGRRLGYTF.

This clonotype was observed many times. The V call is TRBV20-1, the J call TRBJ2-7; D gene unclear. The length of the CDR3 is 12 residues. Per germline, CDR1 DFQATT and CDR2 SNEGSKA (reference sequence). Trimming stripped 0 bases from V and 3 bases from J, with 6 bases between. The CDR3 DNA sequence: TGCAGTGCTAGAGACGCCGGCTACGAGCAGTACTTC. Its translation is CSARDAGYEQYF.

In its sample, this clonotype was seen once. The chain uses TRBV4-2 and TRBJ1-2; D is unclear. The CDR3 consists of 14 residues. Germline values: CDR1 LGHNA, CDR2 YNFKEQ. V was trimmed by 0 bases and J by 8 bases, leaving 13 bases between them. This CDR3 is CASSQDEEREGYTF. CDR3 nucleotides: TGTGCCAGCAGCCAAGATGAGGAAAGAGAGGGCTACACCTTC.